Listed below are T cell receptor beta chains from one sample, sequenced in a study of PD-L1 blockade in urothelial cancer. The assay was immunoSEQ multiplex PCR, and TCRdb's table has in-frame clones only and misses some. This sample has tens of thousands of clones, with roughly 90% found just once. Sequenced here: PBMCs, sampled around atezolizumab (anti-PD-L1) treatment. Source of these receptors: a man in his 70s with urothelial cancer. CDR3s include the opening cysteine and the closing phenylalanine or tryptophan. The D gene is left open where the match is weak. Rows may omit the clone size; those that give it use once, few, many or a size class.

j_gene	v_gene	d_gene	abundance	CDR3aa	CDR3nt
TRBJ2-1	TRBV2	TRBD2	medium-sized	CASSAGLADYNEQFF	TGTGCCAGCAGTGCTGGACTAGCGGACTACAATGAGCAGTTCTTC
TRBJ1-2	TRBV6-6	.	once	CASSSVGGNYGYTF	TGTGCCAGCAGTTCTGTGGGAGGGAACTATGGCTACACCTTC
TRBJ2-7	TRBV6-1	TRBD2	.	CASSDRGLAAYEQYF	TGTGCCAGCAGTGATCGAGGACTAGCGGCCTACGAGCAGTACTTC
TRBJ2-1	TRBV5-1	.	.	CASSLDSNNEQFF	TGCGCCAGCAGCTTGGACAGCAACAATGAGCAGTTCTTC
TRBJ1-2	TRBV19	TRBD1	.	CASRPTSAGGRGYTF	TGTGCCAGTAGACCCACCTCGGCAGGGGGTCGCGGCTACACCTTC
TRBJ2-3	TRBV20-1	.	.	CSAVEYTQYF	TGCAGTGCTGTGGAGTACACGCAGTATTTT
TRBJ1-2	TRBV28	.	few	CASSLIPGAYGYTF	TGTGCCAGCAGTTTAATACCAGGGGCCTATGGCTACACCTTC
TRBJ2-3	TRBV9	TRBD2	once	CASSVGLAGGITDTQYF	TGTGCCAGCAGCGTGGGACTAGCGGGAGGTATCACAGATACGCAGTATTTT
TRBJ2-7	TRBV10-2	TRBD2	.	CASSGRLAGGLGSYEQYF	TGCGCCAGCAGTGGTCGACTAGCGGGAGGTCTCGGGTCCTACGAGCAGTACTTC
TRBJ2-1	TRBV9	TRBD2	.	CASSGMGLAGGHEQFF	TGTGCCAGCAGCGGCATGGGACTAGCGGGAGGGCACGAGCAGTTCTTC
TRBJ1-2	TRBV6-6	.	.	CASSTGQIYGYTF	TGTGCCAGCAGCACCGGACAGATATATGGCTACACCTTC
TRBJ1-4	TRBV5-1	TRBD1	.	CASSVTGTGVEKLFF	TGCGCCAGCAGCGTGACCGGGACAGGGGTGGAAAAACTGTTTTTT
TRBJ1-2	TRBV15	.	once	CATSRAIGTGYGYTF	TGTGCCACCAGCAGAGCAATAGGAACAGGCTATGGCTACACCTTC
TRBJ2-3	TRBV7-2	TRBD1	few	CASSSTSWTGTTQYF	TGTGCCAGCAGCTCTACGAGTTGGACAGGGACGACGCAGTATTTT
TRBJ2-3	TRBV5-1	TRBD2	.	CASSTSAGRSADTQYF	TGCGCCAGCAGCACATCAGCGGGAAGGTCGGCAGATACGCAGTATTTT
TRBJ2-5	TRBV2	.	.	CASSERVGQYF	TGTGCCAGCAGTGAACGAGTCGGCCAGTACTTC
TRBJ1-4	TRBV9	TRBD1	.	CASSVGPGGNEKLFF	TGTGCCAGCAGCGTAGGACCAGGGGGCAATGAAAAACTGTTTTTT
TRBJ1-2	TRBV28	.	.	CASSTSSTGLYGYTF	TGTGCCAGCAGTACCTCTTCGACAGGCCTATATGGCTACACCTTC
TRBJ2-5	TRBV7-3	.	few	CASSLRGRADVQETQYF	TGTGCCAGCAGCTTAAGGGGCAGGGCCGACGTCCAAGAGACCCAGTACTTC
TRBJ2-3	TRBV7-8	TRBD2	.	CASSLPSGRGTDTQYF	TGTGCCAGCAGCTTACCTAGCGGGAGAGGCACAGATACGCAGTATTTT
TRBJ2-7	TRBV4-2	TRBD2	.	CASSQGISGRAYEQYF	TGTGCCAGCAGCCAAGGAATTAGCGGGAGGGCCTACGAGCAGTACTTC